Listed here are 29 T cell receptor beta chains from one sample, sequenced in a study of response to subunit inactivated influenza vaccine. TCRdb fed the RT-PCR reads into MiXCR, producing one record per CDR3 protein. In the table there are about 700,000 distinct CDR3 sequences, 14% of which are singletons. The sample in question was PBMCs from blood, obtained around 15 days before vaccination. Source of these receptors: a man in his fifties or sixties who received an inactivated influenza vaccine.

This clonotype appeared many times. The chain has TRBV29-1 and TRBJ2-5; D may match TRBD1 or TRBD2 (5 bases each). In germline, CDR1 is SQVTM, CDR2 ANQGSEA. Between the trimmed V and J ends, which lost 0 bases and 5 bases, there was a span of 10 bases. CDR3 length: 13 residues. The CDR3 DNA reads as TGCAGCGTTGAAGATCCCTGGGGGGAGACCCAGTACTTC. Amino acids: CSVEDPWGETQYF.

This clonotype was seen only a few times. The V gene is TRBV9, the J gene TRBJ2-7, with 12 bases identical to TRBD2. The CDR3 is made up of 15 amino acids. V shed 4 bases and J 1 base; nucleotides not matched to a gene: 3. Germline-derived CDR1 and CDR2 are SGDLS and YYNGEE. CDR3 amino acids: CASSTGLAGSYEQYF. CDR3 DNA sequence: TGTGCCAGCAGCACTGGACTAGCGGGATCCTACGAGCAGTACTTC.

This clonotype was detected only a few times. The gene calls are TRBV12-3 or TRBV12-4 and TRBJ2-2; no clear D gene. V lost 7 bases, J lost 0 bases, and 12 bases lay in between. CDR3 length: 15 amino acids. CDR3 bases: TGTGCCAGCAAGTTGGGATTTACGAACACCGGGGAGCTGTTTTTT. Protein sequence: CASKLGFTNTGELFF.

The sample holds a few counts of this clonotype. The CDR3 sequence: CSATEAGHSGYGYTF. The CDR3, as DNA: TGCAGTGCTACGGAGGCGGGACATTCTGGCTATGGCTACACCTTC. The V and J genes are TRBV20-1 and TRBJ1-2, with D possibly matching TRBD1 (6 bases). The CDR3 has 15 residues. CDR1 is DFQATT and CDR2 is SNEGSKA in the germline V gene (reference sequence). V was cut by 4 bases and J by 4 bases, with 19 bases left in between.

This clonotype was seen a few times. The V call is TRBV4-3, the J call TRBJ1-3; D is possibly TRBD1 (6 bases). There are 18 residues in the CDR3. Germline CDR1 and CDR2: LGHNA and YSLEER. The ends were cut back, 1 base at V and 0 bases at J, with 16 bases in the middle. Here the CDR3 reads CASSQGGARTSSGNTIYF. The CDR3 DNA is TGCGCCAGCAGCCAAGGGGGGGCCAGGACTAGCTCTGGAAACACCATATATTTT.

The chain joins TRBV20-1 to TRBJ2-1; 8 bases fit TRBD2. Germline assignment: CDR1 DFQATT and CDR2 SNEGSKA (reference sequence). The CDR3 has 15 residues. The ends lost 1 base at V and 3 bases at J; junction bases unmatched: 5. CDR3: CSARATGGVYNEQFF. In nucleotides, the CDR3 is TGCAGTGCTAGAGCTACGGGGGGGGTCTACAATGAGCAGTTCTTC.

This rearrangement joins TRBV5-1 to TRBJ2-1; D perhaps matches TRBD1 (5 bases). The CDR3 has 15 residues. Trimming took off 4 bases at V and 3 bases at J, with 14 bases between the two ends. The V gene's germline CDR1 is SGHRS and CDR2 YFSETQ. The CDR3 spells CASSPGQEFYNEQFF. The CDR3 DNA reads as TGCGCCAGCAGCCCAGGGCAGGAATTCTACAATGAGCAGTTCTTC.

This clonotype was recorded a few times. The gene calls are TRBV27 and TRBJ2-1, with 9 bases that match TRBD1. V trimming: 3 bases; J trimming: 8 bases; junction bases outside the gene matches: 8. Germline V gives CDR1 MNHEY, CDR2 SMNVEV (reference sequence). The CDR3 has 15 amino acids. CDR3 nucleotide sequence: TGTGCCAGCAGTTTTTCCGGGACAGGGTTCGATGAGCAGTTCTTC. It codes for CASSFSGTGFDEQFF.

The J gene is TRBJ2-1, the V gene TRBV3-1, with 7 positions matching TRBD2. This CDR3 is built from 16 residues. From germline, CDR1 is LGHDT and CDR2 YNNKEL (reference sequence). With V trimmed by 5 bases and J by 0 bases, 7 bases remained unmatched. The CDR3 DNA reads as TGTGCCAGCAGCTTCCGAACGGGGGGCTCCTACAATGAGCAGTTCTTC. Protein sequence: CASSFRTGGSYNEQFF.

There are many counts of this clonotype. The J gene is TRBJ2-1, the V gene TRBV5-1; perhaps TRBD2 as D (5 bases). This CDR3 contains 17 residues. Germline values: CDR1 SGHRS, CDR2 YFSETQ. V was trimmed by 4 bases and J by 0 bases, leaving 17 bases between them. CDR3 sequence (DNA): TGCGCCAGCAGCGCCGGCCCGGGGAGATACTCCTACAATGAGCAGTTCTTC. Amino acids: CASSAGPGRYSYNEQFF.

The chain joins TRBV19 to TRBJ2-7; unclear D gene. V was trimmed by 6 bases and J by 2 bases, leaving 11 bases between them. The CDR3 is 13 amino acids. The germline V gene has CDR1 LNHDA and CDR2 SQIVND (reference sequence). For the CDR3, the DNA is TGTGCCAGTAGCCTGGCAGAAACCTACGAGCAGTACTTC. This sequence encodes CASSLAETYEQYF.

The sample holds a few counts of this clonotype. The CDR3 sequence is CASSIRTVSGEKLFF. CDR3 nucleotide sequence: TGTGCCAGCAGCATCAGGACAGTCTCGGGGGAAAAACTGTTTTTT. This chain joins TRBV11-2 and TRBJ1-4, with a tentative D call TRBD1 (6 bases). This CDR3 comprises 15 residues. Germline CDR1 and CDR2: SGHAT and FQNNGV. The V and J ends lost 5 bases and 8 bases respectively, with 18 bases between them.

This clonotype turned up a few times. This chain links TRBV6-1 with TRBJ1-1; unclear D gene. Trimming removed 2 bases from V and 11 bases from J, with 9 bases in between. The CDR3 is 11 amino acids. CDR1 is MNHNS, CDR2 SASEGT, per germline. The CDR3 bases are TGTGCCAGCAGTGAAAAGATGAGGGCTTTCTTT. Translating gives CASSEKMRAFF.

The chain recombines TRBV12-3 or TRBV12-4 with TRBJ2-1, with TRBD1 as a possible D gene (7 bases). V lost 3 bases and J lost 9, with 15 bases in between. The CDR3 contains 14 residues. CDR3 bases: TGTGCCAGCAGTTTTGACAGGGAGGTCAGTGAGCAGTTCTTC. Amino acid sequence: CASSFDREVSEQFF.

This clonotype was seen more than once but under ten times. V is TRBV20-1 and J is TRBJ2-2; TRBD1 matches at 9 bases. This CDR3 region has 12 residues. V gave up 6 bases and J gave up 7 bases; unmatched junction bases: 3. From germline, CDR1 is DFQATT and CDR2 SNEGSKA (reference sequence). The CDR3 DNA reads as TGCAGTGCGAGGACAGGGGACGGGGAGCTGTTTTTT. This encodes CSARTGDGELFF.

This clonotype was found a few times. CDR3 sequence reads: CASSLLGQGPHTGELFF. CDR3 sequence (DNA): TGTGCCAGCAGCTTACTCGGACAGGGCCCGCACACCGGGGAGCTGTTTTTT. The chain uses TRBV7-9 and TRBJ2-2, with TRBD1 matching over 8 bases. V lost 2 bases to trimming and J lost 3 bases; unmatched junction nucleotides: 8. CDR1 is SEHNR, CDR2 FQNEAQ, per germline (reference sequence). The CDR3 runs to 17 residues.

This clonotype has just a few counts. The J gene is TRBJ1-2, the V gene TRBV12-3 or TRBV12-4; tentatively, D is TRBD1 (6 bases). With 3 bases removed from V and 4 bases from J, the gap between germline ends came to 12 bases. This CDR3 is built from 14 residues. The CDR3 nucleotides read TGTGCCAGCAGTTTCCCCGGGACACCCTATGGCTACACCTTC. It codes for CASSFPGTPYGYTF.

The table lists this clonotype with a few counts. V gene TRBV14 combines with J gene TRBJ1-6, with 9 bases lining up with TRBD1. Germline assignment: CDR1 SGHDN and CDR2 FVKESK. The CDR3 is 15 residues long. V shed 4 bases, J shed 3 bases, and the junction held 1 base outside the gene matches. The CDR3 loop reads CASSPGQGYNSPLHF. CDR3 coding DNA: TGTGCCAGCAGCCCGGGACAGGGCTATAATTCACCCCTCCACTTT.

This clonotype has a handful of counts. The genes are TRBV15 and TRBJ1-1; TRBD1 aligns across 8 bases. Germline CDR1 reads LNHNV; CDR2 reads YYDKDF (reference sequence). After removal of 2 bases from V and 5 bases from J, the junction contained 7 bases not matched to a gene. The length of the CDR3 is 15 residues. CDR3 amino acids: CATSRRGQGGTEAFF. The CDR3 DNA follows: TGTGCCACCAGCAGACGAGGACAGGGCGGAACTGAAGCTTTCTTT. Complete variable domain (other parts from reference TRBV15 and TRBJ1-1): DAMVIQNPRYQVTQFGKPVTLSCSQTLNHNVMYWYQQKSSQAPKLLFHYYDKDFNNEADTPDNFQSRRPNTSFCFLDIRSPGLGDTAMYLCATSRRGQGGTEAFFGQGTRLTVV.

This clonotype was picked up a small number of times. V and J are TRBV15 and TRBJ2-5; 10 nucleotides line up with TRBD2. Trimming at V came to 5 bases and at J to 5 bases, leaving 11 bases not matched to a gene. The CDR3 length is 16 residues. In germline, CDR1 is LNHNV, CDR2 YYDKDF (reference sequence). The CDR3 nucleotides read TGTGCCACCAGCGCTCGAGCGGGAGGGCTAGGGGAGACCCAGTACTTC. Residues: CATSARAGGLGETQYF.

V and J are TRBV7-2 and TRBJ2-1, with TRBD2 as a possible D gene (7 bases). Deletions cut 2 bases from V and 1 base from J, with 12 bases between. The germline gives CDR1 SGHTA, CDR2 FQGNSA. There are 16 residues in the CDR3. In DNA, the CDR3 is TGTGCCAGCAGCTTAAGGCGGGGGCGATCCTACAATGAGCAGTTCTTC. Protein sequence: CASSLRRGRSYNEQFF.

The genes are TRBV20-1 and TRBJ2-2; 11 bases fit TRBD2. V trimming: 5 bases; J trimming: 1 base; junction bases outside the gene matches: 3. The CDR3 spans 15 residues. Germline lookup yields CDR1 DFQATT and CDR2 SNEGSKA (reference sequence). CDR3 region: CSASSGRMNTGELFF. DNA of the CDR3: TGCAGTGCTTCTAGCGGGAGGATGAACACCGGGGAGCTGTTTTTT.

This clonotype was observed a handful of times. This chain uses TRBV27 with TRBJ1-2; TRBD1 aligns across 8 bases. Germline values: CDR1 MNHEY, CDR2 SMNVEV (reference sequence). J gave up 5 bases and V 2 bases, and 7 bases lay outside the gene matches. The CDR3 spans 15 residues. The CDR3, as DNA: TGTGCCAGCAGTTTAGGGCGACAGGGGTGGTATGGCTACACCTTC. Its translation: CASSLGRQGWYGYTF.

This clonotype was detected only a few times. This sequence joins TRBV15 and TRBJ2-1; D is possibly TRBD1 (5 bases). V lost 0 bases, J lost 7 bases, and 13 bases lay in between. Germline V gives CDR1 LNHNV, CDR2 YYDKDF (reference sequence). CDR3 length equals 15 residues. The CDR3 region has the DNA TGTGCCACCAGCAGAGATAAGGGGTATGGGAATGAGCAGTTCTTC. It codes for CATSRDKGYGNEQFF.

This clonotype was counted a few times. The chain is built from TRBV10-3 and TRBJ2-1; 7 bases match TRBD2. The germline gives CDR1 ENHRY, CDR2 SYGVKD. V lost 0 bases, J lost 0 bases, and 8 bases stayed unmatched. This CDR3 spans 18 amino acids. CDR3 region: CAISESGGGAVSYNEQFF. The CDR3 nucleotides are TGTGCCATCAGTGAGTCGGGGGGAGGGGCCGTCTCCTACAATGAGCAGTTCTTC.

This chain links TRBV7-2 with TRBJ2-3, with unresolved D. CDR1 SGHTA and CDR2 FQGNSA come from the germline V gene. This CDR3 has 15 residues. V gave up 3 bases and J gave up 0 bases, with 10 bases separating them. The CDR3, as DNA: TGTGCCAGCAGCTTTACCTCTGCTAGCACAGATACGCAGTATTTT. Its translation is CASSFTSASTDTQYF.

The rearrangement uses TRBV3-1 and TRBJ1-5; D is possibly TRBD1 (5 bases). CDR1 and CDR2 from the germline V gene are LGHDT and YNNKEL (reference sequence). This CDR3 region has 15 residues. The V and J ends lost 1 base and 6 bases respectively, with 13 bases between them. The CDR3 DNA sequence: TGTGCCAGCAGCCAAGGGGGGGGAGCAAGTCAGCCCCAGCATTTT. This gives the protein CASSQGGGASQPQHF. The whole variable domain, filled in from reference TRBV3-1 and TRBJ1-5, reads DTAVSQTPKYLVTQMGNDKSIKCEQNLGHDTMYWYKQDSKKFLKIMFSYNNKELIINETVPNRFSPKSPDKAHLNLHINSLELGDSAVYFCASSQGGGASQPQHFGDGTRLSIL.

This clonotype was recorded many times. This sequence joins TRBV7-8 and TRBJ2-7, with 10 bases that match TRBD2. Germline CDR1 and CDR2: SGHVS and FQNEAQ. J gave up 7 bases and V 5 bases, and 8 bases lay outside the gene matches. The CDR3 covers 14 residues. The CDR3 DNA follows: TGTGCCAGCAGCAAGCGGGAGGGCCCTCTTGAGCAGTACTTC. Translating it yields CASSKREGPLEQYF.

This clonotype was seen a few times. The V and J genes are TRBV4-1 and TRBJ2-5; D may be TRBD2 (6 bases). From germline, CDR1 is MGHRA and CDR2 YSYEKL. This CDR3 has 16 residues. Trimming left V 0 bases short and J 2 bases short, with 13 bases between. In nucleotides, the CDR3 is TGCGCCAGCAGCCAAGAGCCGACTAGTGCTCAAGAGACCCAGTACTTC. Its translation is CASSQEPTSAQETQYF.